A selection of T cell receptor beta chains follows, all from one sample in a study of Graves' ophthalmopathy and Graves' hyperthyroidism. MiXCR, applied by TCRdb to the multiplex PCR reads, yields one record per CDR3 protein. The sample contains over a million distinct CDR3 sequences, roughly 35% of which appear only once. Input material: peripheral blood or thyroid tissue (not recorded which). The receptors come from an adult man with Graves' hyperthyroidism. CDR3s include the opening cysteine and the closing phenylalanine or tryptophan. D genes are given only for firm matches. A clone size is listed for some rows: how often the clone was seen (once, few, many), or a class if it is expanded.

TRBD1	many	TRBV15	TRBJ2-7	CATSRGTGGMVTLYF	TGTGCCACCAGCAGAGGGACAGGGGGCATGGTGACGTTGTACTTC
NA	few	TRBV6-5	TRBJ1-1	CASSYGKGYTEAFF	TGTGCCAGCAGTTATGGAAAGGGATACACTGAAGCTTTCTTT
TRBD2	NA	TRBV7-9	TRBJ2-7	CASSLVDSGNLDSYEQYF	TGTGCCAGCAGCTTAGTCGACAGCGGGAACCTTGACTCCTACGAGCAGTACTTC
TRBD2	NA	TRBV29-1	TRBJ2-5	CSLRDYQGTQYF	TGCAGCTTAAGGGACTACCAAGGGACCCAGTACTTC
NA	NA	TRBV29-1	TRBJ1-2	CSDLSLGGGGYGYTF	TGCAGCGACCTCTCCCTGGGTGGGGGCGGCTATGGCTACACCTTC
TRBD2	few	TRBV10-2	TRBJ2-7	CASREAGVSYEQYF	TGCGCCAGCAGGGAAGCGGGAGTATCGTACGAGCAGTACTTC
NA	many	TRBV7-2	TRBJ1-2	CASSLVGQGASGYTF	TGTGCCAGCAGCTTAGTCGGGCAGGGAGCAAGTGGCTACACCTTC
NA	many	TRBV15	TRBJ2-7	CATSREVAGAYEQYF	TGTGCCACCAGCAGAGAAGTTGCAGGGGCCTACGAGCAGTACTTC
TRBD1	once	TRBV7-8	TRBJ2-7	CASSLDRRTGYEQYF	TGTGCCAGCAGCTTAGATCGAAGGACAGGATACGAGCAGTACTTC
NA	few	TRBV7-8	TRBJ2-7	CASSLTPSLTSYEQYF	TGTGCCAGCAGCTTAACTCCATCTTTAACCTCCTACGAGCAGTACTTC
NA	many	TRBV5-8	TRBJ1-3	CASSFSSGGSGNTIYF	TGTGCCAGCAGCTTCTCGAGTGGGGGTTCTGGAAACACCATATATTTT
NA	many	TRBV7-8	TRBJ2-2	CASSLGSGWNTGELFF	TGTGCCAGCAGCTTAGGTTCGGGATGGAACACCGGGGAGCTGTTTTTT
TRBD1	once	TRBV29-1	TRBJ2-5	CSISWDRNQMETQYF	TGCAGCATTTCTTGGGACAGGAACCAGATGGAGACCCAGTACTTC
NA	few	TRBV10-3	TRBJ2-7	CAISVSLARRGFSSYEQYF	TGTGCCATCAGTGTAAGCCTTGCCAGGAGAGGTTTTAGCTCCTACGAGCAGTACTTC
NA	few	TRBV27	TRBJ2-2	CASSLYPRTHTGELFF	TGTGCCAGCAGTTTATATCCCCGGACCCACACCGGGGAGCTGTTTTTT
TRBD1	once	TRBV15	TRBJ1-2	CATSITGGGGYTF	TGTGCCACCAGCATAACAGGGGGCGGGGGCTACACCTTC
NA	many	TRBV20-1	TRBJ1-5	CSASSGLGQPQHF	TGCAGTGCTAGTTCGGGGCTAGGTCAGCCCCAGCATTTT
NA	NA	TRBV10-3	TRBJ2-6	CAIPDRANVLTF	TGTGCCATCCCGGACAGGGCCAACGTCCTGACTTTC
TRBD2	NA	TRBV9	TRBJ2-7	CASSVRGTTYEQYF	TGTGCCAGCAGCGTACGCGGGACTACCTACGAGCAGTACTTC
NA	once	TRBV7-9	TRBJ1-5	CASSKGLMQPQHF	TGTGCCAGCAGCAAGGGCTTAATGCAGCCCCAGCATTTT
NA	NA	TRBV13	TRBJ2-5	CATTLSSGTQYF	TGTGCCACTACCCTTTCATCGGGGACCCAGTACTTC
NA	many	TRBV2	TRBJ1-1	CASWARDAGLVTEAFF	TGTGCCAGCTGGGCGAGGGATGCGGGGCTGGTCACTGAAGCTTTCTTT
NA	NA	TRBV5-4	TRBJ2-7	CASSVPGPALEQYF	TGTGCCAGCAGCGTTCCGGGACCGGCGTTGGAGCAGTACTTC
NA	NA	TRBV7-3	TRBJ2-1	CASSFQGSGEQFF	TGTGCCAGCAGCTTTCAGGGGTCGGGTGAGCAGTTCTTC
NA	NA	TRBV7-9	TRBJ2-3	CASSPEDGRGADTQYF	TGTGCCAGCAGCCCCGAAGACGGCAGGGGCGCAGATACGCAGTATTTT
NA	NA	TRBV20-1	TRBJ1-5	CSAADGYNQPQHF	TGCAGTGCTGCTGACGGTTACAATCAGCCCCAGCATTTT
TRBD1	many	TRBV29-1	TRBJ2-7	CSVAKTGDPSYEQYF	TGCAGCGTTGCGAAGACAGGGGATCCCTCCTACGAGCAGTACTTC
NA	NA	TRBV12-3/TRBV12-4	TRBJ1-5	CASSSSGGSNQPQHF	TGTGCCAGCTCAAGTAGCGGAGGCTCAAATCAGCCCCAGCATTTT
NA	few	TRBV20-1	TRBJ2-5	CSARVILSALETQYF	TGCAGTGCTAGAGTCATTTTATCCGCCTTGGAGACCCAGTACTTC
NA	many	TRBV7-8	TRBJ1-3	CASSLAIGGNTIYF	TGTGCCAGCAGCTTAGCTATTGGGGGAAACACCATATATTTT
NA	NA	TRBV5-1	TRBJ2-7	CASSPEVGEQYF	TGTGCCAGCAGCCCGGAGGTCGGCGAGCAGTACTTC
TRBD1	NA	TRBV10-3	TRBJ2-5	CADRADQETQYF	TGTGCCGACAGGGCCGACCAAGAGACCCAGTACTTC
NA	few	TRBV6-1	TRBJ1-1	CASSDNRIEAFF	TGTGCCAGCAGTGATAATAGGATTGAAGCTTTCTTT
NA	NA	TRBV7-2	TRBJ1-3	CASSQSRDFSGNTIYF	TGTGCCAGCAGCCAGAGCCGGGACTTCTCTGGAAACACCATATATTTT
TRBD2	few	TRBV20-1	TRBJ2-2	CSAPTGTSGLTGELFF	TGCAGTGCGCCGACCGGGACTAGCGGACTCACCGGGGAGCTGTTTTTT
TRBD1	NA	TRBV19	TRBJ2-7	CASAGQATYEQYF	TGTGCCAGCGCGGGACAGGCGACCTACGAGCAGTACTTC
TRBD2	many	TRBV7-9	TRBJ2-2	CASSLAPSGNTGELFF	TGTGCCAGCAGCTTAGCGCCTAGCGGGAACACCGGGGAGCTGTTTTTT
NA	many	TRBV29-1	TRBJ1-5	CSVRQADDQPQHF	TGCAGCGTTAGACAGGCAGACGATCAGCCCCAGCATTTT
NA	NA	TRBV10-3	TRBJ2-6	CAITDPFSGANVLTF	TGTGCCATCACCGACCCTTTCTCTGGGGCCAACGTCCTGACTTTC
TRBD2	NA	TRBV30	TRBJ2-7	CAWSDGGGLEEQYF	TGTGCCTGGAGTGATGGCGGGGGGCTCGAGGAGCAGTACTTC